This T cell receptor (beta chain) appears in the sequencing data of a study of cytomegalovirus exposure and HLA in healthy donors. Sequenced by immunoSEQ multiplex PCR; TCRdb stores in-frame clones only, minus some. The sample includes about 130,000 clones, just under 85% of them seen just once. This clone has only a few counts. Other DNA sequences in this sample translate to the same CDR3. The donors belonged to the approximately 120-subject validation cohort, separate from the roughly 720-subject first cohort. This CDR3 contains 13 residues. Trimming took off 5 bases at V and 0 bases at J, with 8 bases between the two ends. Germline-derived CDR1 and CDR2 are SNHLY and FYNNEI.

The sequenced sample consisted of PBMCs. The TCR sequence derives from a man younger than 40 in good health and CMV-seropositive. The chain employs TRBV2 and TRBJ2-7; a weak D match, TRBD1 (5 bases). The CDR3 loop is CASSPDSSYEQYF. The DNA of the CDR3 is TGTGCCAGCAGTCCAGACAGCTCCTACGAGCAGTACTTC.